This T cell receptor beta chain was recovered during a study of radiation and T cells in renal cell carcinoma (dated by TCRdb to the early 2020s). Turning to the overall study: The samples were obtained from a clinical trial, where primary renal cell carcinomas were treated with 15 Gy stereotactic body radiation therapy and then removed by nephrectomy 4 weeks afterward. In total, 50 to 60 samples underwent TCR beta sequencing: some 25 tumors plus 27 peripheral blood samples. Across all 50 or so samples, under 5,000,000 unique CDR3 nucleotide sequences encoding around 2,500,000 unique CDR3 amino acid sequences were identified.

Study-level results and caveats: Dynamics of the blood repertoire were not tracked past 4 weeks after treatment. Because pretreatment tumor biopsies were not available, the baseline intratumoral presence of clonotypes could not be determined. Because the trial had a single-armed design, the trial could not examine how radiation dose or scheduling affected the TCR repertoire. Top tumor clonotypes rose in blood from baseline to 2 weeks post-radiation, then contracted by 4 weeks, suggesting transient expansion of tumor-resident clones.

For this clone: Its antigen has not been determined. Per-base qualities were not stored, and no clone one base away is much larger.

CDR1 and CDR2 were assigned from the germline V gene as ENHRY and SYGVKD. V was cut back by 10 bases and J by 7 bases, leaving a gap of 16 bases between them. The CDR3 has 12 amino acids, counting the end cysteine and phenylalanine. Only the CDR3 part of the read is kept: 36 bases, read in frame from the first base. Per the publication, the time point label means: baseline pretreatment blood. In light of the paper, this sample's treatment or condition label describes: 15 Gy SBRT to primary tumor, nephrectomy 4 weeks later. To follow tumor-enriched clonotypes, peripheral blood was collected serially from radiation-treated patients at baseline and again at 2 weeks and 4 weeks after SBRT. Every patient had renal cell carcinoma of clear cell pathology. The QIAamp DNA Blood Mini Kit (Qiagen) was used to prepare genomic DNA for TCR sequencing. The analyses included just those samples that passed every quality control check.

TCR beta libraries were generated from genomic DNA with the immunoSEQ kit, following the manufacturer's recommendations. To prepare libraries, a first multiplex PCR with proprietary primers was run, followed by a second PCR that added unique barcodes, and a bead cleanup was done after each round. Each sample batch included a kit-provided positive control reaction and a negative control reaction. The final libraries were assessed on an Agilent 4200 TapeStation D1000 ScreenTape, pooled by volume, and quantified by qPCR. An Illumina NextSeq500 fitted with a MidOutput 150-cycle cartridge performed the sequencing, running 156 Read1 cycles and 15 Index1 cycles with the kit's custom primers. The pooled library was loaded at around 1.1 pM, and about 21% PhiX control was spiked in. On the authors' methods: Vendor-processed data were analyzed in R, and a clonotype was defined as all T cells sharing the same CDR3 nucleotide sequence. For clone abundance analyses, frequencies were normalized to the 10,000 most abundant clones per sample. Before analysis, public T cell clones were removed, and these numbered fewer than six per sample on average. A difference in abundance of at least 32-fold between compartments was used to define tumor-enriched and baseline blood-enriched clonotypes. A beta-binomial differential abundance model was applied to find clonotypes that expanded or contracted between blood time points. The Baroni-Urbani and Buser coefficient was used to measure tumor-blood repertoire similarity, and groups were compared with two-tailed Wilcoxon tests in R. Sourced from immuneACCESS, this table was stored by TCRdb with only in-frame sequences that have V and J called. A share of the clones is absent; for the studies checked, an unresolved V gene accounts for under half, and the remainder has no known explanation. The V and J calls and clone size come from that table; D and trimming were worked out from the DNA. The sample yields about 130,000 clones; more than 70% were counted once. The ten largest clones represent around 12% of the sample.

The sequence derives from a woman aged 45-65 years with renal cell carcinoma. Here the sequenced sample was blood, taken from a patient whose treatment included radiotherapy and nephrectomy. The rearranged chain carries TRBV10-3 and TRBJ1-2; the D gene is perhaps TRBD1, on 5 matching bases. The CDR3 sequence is CASASEGFGYTF. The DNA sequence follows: TGTGCCAGCGCTAGCGAGGGGTTTGGCTACACCTTC.